This TCR beta chain was observed in a study of T cell changes during pregnancy in multiple sclerosis. The ends were cut back, 5 bases at V and 1 base at J, with 6 bases in the middle. The CDR3 spans 12 residues. Germline CDR1 LGHNA, CDR2 YNFKEQ. The repertoire was sequenced with immunoSEQ multiplex PCR; TCRdb's copy has only in-frame clones and lacks some. In the table there are roughly 18,000 clones, roughly 88% of which are singletons. The rearrangement uses TRBV4-2 and TRBJ2-7, with D possibly matching TRBD1 (6 bases). The input for sequencing was CD8+ T cells from peripheral blood mononuclear cells, taken after pregnancy. The sequence was obtained from a female donor in good health, enrolled as a control in a pregnancy study. The DNA for the CDR3 is TGTGCCAGCAGCGGACAGTCCTACGAGCAGTACTTC. Protein: CASSGQSYEQYF.